These 21 T cell receptor beta chains were all obtained from the same sample, sequenced in a study of blood T cell repertoires in COVID-19. Measured with immunoSEQ multiplex PCR; TCRdb has only the in-frame clones, and not every one. The sample consists of 150,000 to 200,000 clones, approximately 80% of them appearing once. Sequencing input: peripheral blood. The source of these receptors is a woman between 35 and 50 years old with COVID-19, enrolled during active disease.

The J gene is TRBJ2-2, the V gene TRBV7-9; tentatively, D is TRBD2 (5 bases). The V end was cut by 4 bases, the J end by 0 bases, with 15 bases between. From germline, CDR1 is SEHNR and CDR2 FQNEAQ (reference sequence). This CDR3 spans 17 amino acids. The CDR3 reads CASSSPAGRTNTGELFF. The CDR3 DNA reads as TGTGCCAGCAGCTCTCCGGCGGGTCGAACGAACACCGGGGAGCTGTTTTTT.

J is TRBJ1-2 and V is TRBV6-2 or TRBV6-3; weak D call: TRBD1 (6 bases). Looked up from germline, CDR1 is MNHEY and CDR2 is SVGEGT. This CDR3 has 13 amino acids. V dropped 5 bases and J dropped 6 bases, with 13 bases sitting between them. The CDR3 reads CASSPYRVNGYTF. In DNA, the CDR3 is TGTGCCAGCAGTCCCTACAGGGTGAATGGCTACACCTTC.

V gene TRBV27 combines with J gene TRBJ2-4, with D maybe TRBD2 (5 bases). V was shortened by 8 bases and J by 7 bases, with 21 bases between the two germline ends. There are 15 residues in the CDR3. The germline CDR1 and CDR2 sequences are MNHEY and SMNVEV (reference sequence). CDR3 bases: TGTGCCAGCTCAGAGGGATGGCCACCACGGAACATTCAGTACTTC. It translates to CASSEGWPPRNIQYF.

V usage is TRBV10-2 and J usage is TRBJ2-7; D gene ambiguous. V lost 4 bases, J lost 5 bases, and 12 bases lay in between. Germline CDR1 reads WSHSY; CDR2 reads SAAADI. The CDR3 runs to 13 residues. The CDR3 nucleotides are TGCGCCAGCAGTGCCGCTAGGTTTCACGAGCAGTACTTC. This translates into CASSAARFHEQYF.

The V and J genes are TRBV7-6 and TRBJ1-4; 8 nucleotides line up with TRBD1. Germline trimming cut 1 base from V and 3 bases from J; bases unmatched to any gene: 4. Germline loops: CDR1 SGHVS, CDR2 FNYEAQ. The CDR3 has 16 residues. In nucleotides, the CDR3 is TGTGCCAGCAGCTTAGGCAGGGGGCTCTCTAATGAAAAACTGTTTTTT. Residues: CASSLGRGLSNEKLFF.

V gene TRBV27 combines with J gene TRBJ2-5; D might be TRBD2 (6 bases). Germline CDR1 MNHEY, CDR2 SMNVEV (reference sequence). This CDR3 is 14 amino acids long. With 2 bases removed from V and 5 bases from J, the gap between germline ends came to 12 bases. This chain's CDR3 is CASSLREVGETQYF. The CDR3 DNA reads TGTGCCAGCAGTTTAAGGGAGGTGGGGGAGACCCAGTACTTC.

V and J are TRBV15 and TRBJ2-1; 7 positions agree with TRBD2. Germline trimming cut 1 base from V and 4 bases from J; bases unmatched to any gene: 4. Germline lookup yields CDR1 LNHNV and CDR2 YYDKDF (reference sequence). The CDR3 has 15 residues. The CDR3 nucleotides are TGTGCCACCAGCAGAGTCGTGGGAGGGTACAATGAGCAGTTCTTC. This encodes CATSRVVGGYNEQFF.

This clone was recorded only once. V usage is TRBV27 and J usage is TRBJ2-1; the D gene is possibly TRBD2 (5 bases). Per the germline V gene, CDR1 is MNHEY and CDR2 is SMNVEV (reference sequence). V lost 3 bases and J lost 2, with 8 bases in between. The CDR3 loop spans 14 amino acids. The CDR3 nucleotides read TGTGCCAGCAGTTTTAGGCGGGCCTACAATGAGCAGTTCTTC. Translation: CASSFRRAYNEQFF.

The chain recombines TRBV29-1 with TRBJ1-2; maybe TRBD1 (6 bases). In germline, CDR1 is SQVTM, CDR2 ANQGSEA. This CDR3 has 13 amino acids. V was pared by 4 bases and J by 4 bases, with 13 bases between. CDR3 residues: CSVVGTGSYGYTF. DNA for the CDR3: TGCAGCGTTGTAGGAACAGGGAGCTATGGCTACACCTTC. Full variable domain (remainder filled in from reference TRBV29-1 and TRBJ1-2): SAVISQKPSRDICQRGTSLTIQCQVDSQVTMMFWYRQQPGQSLTLIATANQGSEATYESGFVIDKFPISRPNLTFSTLTVSNMSPEDSSIYLCSVVGTGSYGYTFGSGTRLTVV.

CDR3 DNA sequence: TGTGCCAGCAATGGGAAGGGAGCGCGAGAAGGCGGAGATACGCAGTATTTT. This sequence encodes CASNGKGAREGGDTQYF. This rearrangement joins TRBV21-1 to TRBJ2-3; the DNA was not compared with TRBD2, the D call given in the table. TRBV21-1 is given as a pseudogene. CDR3 length: 17 amino acids.

The chain carries TRBV29-1 and TRBJ1-6; 11 bases are shared with TRBD1. Germline V CDR1 and CDR2: SQVTM, ANQGSEA. The CDR3 is 13 residues long. V dropped 6 bases and J dropped 10; count of bases not matched to a gene: 5. For the CDR3, the DNA is TGCAGCGTGGGGACAGGGGGGGACTCACCCCTCCACTTT. It is translated as CSVGTGGDSPLHF.

This clone appeared a few times. The chain has TRBV18 and TRBJ2-5, with TRBD2 identical over 7 bases. The CDR3 is 14 amino acids. Germline CDR1 reads KGHSH; CDR2 reads LQKENI. V dropped 3 bases and J dropped 3; count of bases not matched to a gene: 4. The CDR3 DNA is TGTGCCAGCTCACCGACCGGGGGGAAAGAGACCCAGTACTTC. Its protein is CASSPTGGKETQYF.

V gene TRBV9 combines with J gene TRBJ2-7, with D possibly being TRBD1 (6 bases). Trimming took off 0 bases at V and 8 bases at J, with 15 bases between the two ends. The germline gives CDR1 SGDLS, CDR2 YYNGEE. The CDR3 runs 14 residues. CDR3 amino acids: CASSVGDTSTKQYF. As DNA, the CDR3 is TGTGCCAGCAGCGTAGGGGACACCTCAACCAAGCAGTACTTC.

This clone was counted a single time. The chain uses TRBV9 and TRBJ2-2; 7 bases line up with TRBD1. In germline, CDR1 is SGDLS, CDR2 YYNGEE. The V segment lost 0 bases and the J segment 3 bases; nucleotides outside the gene matches: 8. The CDR3 runs to 17 residues. Here the CDR3 reads CASSVASGTVDTGELFF. For the CDR3, the DNA is TGTGCCAGCAGCGTAGCCTCCGGGACAGTGGACACCGGGGAGCTGTTTTTT.

The chain couples TRBV5-4 to TRBJ2-1; D not resolved. Trimming took off 1 base at V and 9 bases at J, with 11 bases between the two ends. CDR1 and CDR2 from the germline V gene are SGHNT and YYREEE (reference sequence). CDR3 length: 13 amino acids. DNA for the CDR3: TGTGCCAGCAGCTTGATTGCTCTCGGTGAGCAGTTCTTC. The encoded protein is CASSLIALGEQFF.

The chain carries TRBV7-2 and TRBJ2-1; 10 bases match TRBD2. Unmatched junction bases numbered 4, after V lost 0 bases and J lost 2 bases. Germline CDR1 reads SGHTA; CDR2 reads FQGNSA. The CDR3 runs 17 residues. The CDR3, as DNA: TGTGCCAGCAGCTTAGCGTGGCTAGCGGGGGCCTACAATGAGCAGTTCTTC. This sequence encodes CASSLAWLAGAYNEQFF. The full variable domain, its missing parts supplied by reference TRBV7-2 and TRBJ2-1, is GAGVSQSPSNKVTEKGKDVELRCDPISGHTALYWYRQSLGQGLEFLIYFQGNSAPDKSGLPSDRFSAERTGGSVSTLTIQRTQQEDSAVYLCASSLAWLAGAYNEQFFGPGTRLTVL.

This sequence joins TRBV2 and TRBJ2-7; the D is unclear. Germline V gives CDR1 SNHLY, CDR2 FYNNEI. V was cut by 6 bases and J by 3 bases, with 3 bases left in between. The CDR3 loop spans 10 amino acids. The CDR3 nucleotides are TGTGCCAGCAGCAACTACGAGCAGTACTTC. Its protein product is CASSNYEQYF. The full variable domain, completed using reference TRBV2 and TRBJ2-7, is EPEVTQTPSHQVTQMGQEVILRCVPISNHLYFYWYRQILGQKVEFLVSFYNNEISEKSEIFDDQFSVERPDGSNFTLKIRSTKLEDSAMYFCASSNYEQYFGPGTRLTVT.

CDR3: CASSQGAYEQFF. The CDR3 nucleotides are TGTGCCAGCAGTCAAGGGGCCTATGAGCAGTTCTTC. The rearrangement links TRBV13 to TRBJ2-1; D may be TRBD1 (5 bases). The CDR3 spans 12 residues. The germline V gene has CDR1 PRHDT and CDR2 FYEKMQ (reference sequence). The germline V and J ends were trimmed by 6 bases and 8 bases, with 11 bases remaining between them.

The rearrangement links TRBV27 to TRBJ1-1; 7 bases agree with TRBD1. The V gene end was trimmed by 5 bases and the J gene end by 10 bases; junction bases not matched to a gene: 13. Germline loops: CDR1 MNHEY, CDR2 SMNVEV (reference sequence). The CDR3 totals 14 residues. The CDR3 DNA reads TGTGCCAGCAGTCCGGGGGGGACAGTGACGCGAGCTTTCTTT. Encoded protein: CASSPGGTVTRAFF.

The chain combines TRBV10-2 with TRBJ1-4, with 7 bases that match TRBD1. Looked up from germline, CDR1 is WSHSY and CDR2 is SAAADI. The V and J ends lost 0 bases and 5 bases, in that order; junction bases with no gene match: 9. CDR3 length: 17 amino acids. The CDR3 DNA follows: TGCGCCAGCAGTGAGTCGAAACAGACAGGGAGGAATGAAAAACTGTTTTTT. Amino acids: CASSESKQTGRNEKLFF.

The J gene is TRBJ2-2, the V gene TRBV5-8; the match to TRBD1 covers 8 bases. The CDR3 spans 15 residues. Germline V gene lookup returns CDR1 SGHTS and CDR2 YDEGEE. Unmatched junction bases numbered 9, after V lost 5 bases and J lost 6 bases. CDR3 coding DNA: TGTGCCAGCAGGGCGACAGGGGTCCAATCCGGGGAGCTGTTTTTT. It translates to CASRATGVQSGELFF.